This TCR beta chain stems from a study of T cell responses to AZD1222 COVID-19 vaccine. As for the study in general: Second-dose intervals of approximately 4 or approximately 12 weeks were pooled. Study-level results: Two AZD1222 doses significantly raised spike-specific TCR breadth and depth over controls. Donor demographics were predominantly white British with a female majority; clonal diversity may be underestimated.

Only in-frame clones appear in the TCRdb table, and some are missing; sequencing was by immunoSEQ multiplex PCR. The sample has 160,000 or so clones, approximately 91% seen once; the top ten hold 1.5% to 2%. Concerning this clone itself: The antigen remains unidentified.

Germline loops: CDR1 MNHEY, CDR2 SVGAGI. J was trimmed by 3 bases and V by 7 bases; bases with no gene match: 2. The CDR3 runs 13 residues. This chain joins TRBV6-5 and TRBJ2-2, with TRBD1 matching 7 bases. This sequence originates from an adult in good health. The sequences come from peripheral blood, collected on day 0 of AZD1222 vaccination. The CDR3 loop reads CASKGQHTGELFF. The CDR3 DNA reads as TGTGCCAGCAAGGGACAGCACACCGGGGAGCTGTTTTTT.